This T cell receptor beta chain was identified during a study of cytomegalovirus exposure and HLA in healthy donors. Study as a whole: Early release data held 75 million to 90 million unique TCRs from HLA-typed donors.

Study-wide findings and caveats: The authors later found HLA-associated TCR beta chains more clonally expanded than equally common others. What a later analysis showed was that several of the most significant clusters appeared linked to common viral pathogens.

The CDR3 is 14 residues long. Germline loops: CDR1 SGHDN, CDR2 FVKESK. The V and J ends lost 4 bases and 6 bases respectively, with 14 bases between them. A note on this clone: Antigen: not known.

60 Vbeta and 13 Jbeta primers were used in PCR. Profiled with immunoSEQ multiplex PCR; TCRdb holds only in-frame clones, not every one. The table includes 150,000 to 200,000 clones, approximately 71% detected once. The clonotype comes from a woman aged 18 to 35 in good health and CMV-seropositive. The sample comprised PBMCs. This chain connects TRBV14 to TRBJ2-3; D gene ambiguous. CDR3 amino acids: CASSPYRVSDTQYF. The DNA for the CDR3 is TGTGCCAGCAGCCCTTACCGGGTCTCGGATACGCAGTATTTT.